The rows below give T cell receptor beta chains drawn from one sample of a study of lymphopenia after photon versus proton radiotherapy. The repertoire was sequenced with immunoSEQ multiplex PCR; TCRdb's copy has only in-frame clones and lacks some. The sample carries tens of thousands of clones, roughly 90% recorded once. Sequenced here: peripheral blood, sampled from a patient treated with photon-based radiotherapy. These receptors all come from a woman between 50 and 59 years old with cholangiocarcinoma. Both conserved end residues are part of each CDR3. Each record gives: clone size, V gene, D gene, J gene, CDR3 DNA, CDR3 protein. D genes are given only for firm matches. Clone size appears in some rows only: once, few, many, or a class for an expanded clone.

clone size: -
V gene: TRBV11-2
D gene: -
J gene: TRBJ2-1
CDR3 DNA: TGTGCCAGCAGCTTAGGGGACTTCTATTCCTACAATGAGCAGTTCTTC
CDR3 protein: CASSLGDFYSYNEQFF

clone size: -
V gene: TRBV7-2
D gene: -
J gene: TRBJ1-2
CDR3 DNA: TGTGCCAGCAGCTTAGCGAGGGTTAACTATGGCTACACCTTC
CDR3 protein: CASSLARVNYGYTF

clone size: few
V gene: TRBV27
D gene: -
J gene: TRBJ2-5
CDR3 DNA: TGTGCCAGCAGTTCCAGGGTGCGGGAGACCCAGTACTTC
CDR3 protein: CASSSRVRETQYF

clone size: -
V gene: TRBV2
D gene: -
J gene: TRBJ1-2
CDR3 DNA: TGTGCCAGCAGTGAACAGCCACCTGGATATGGCTACACCTTC
CDR3 protein: CASSEQPPGYGYTF

clone size: -
V gene: TRBV11-2
D gene: TRBD1
J gene: TRBJ2-7
CDR3 DNA: TGTGCCAGCAGGGTACTAAGGGGGCAGTACGAGCAGTACTTC
CDR3 protein: CASRVLRGQYEQYF

clone size: once
V gene: TRBV11-2
D gene: -
J gene: TRBJ1-3
CDR3 DNA: TGTGCCAGCAGCCCCATGATTTCTGGAAACACCATATATTTT
CDR3 protein: CASSPMISGNTIYF

clone size: -
V gene: TRBV11-3
D gene: -
J gene: TRBJ2-1
CDR3 DNA: TGTGCCAGCAGCCCTACATGGCGGGCCTACAATGAGCAGTTCTTC
CDR3 protein: CASSPTWRAYNEQFF

clone size: -
V gene: TRBV11-3
D gene: TRBD1
J gene: TRBJ1-5
CDR3 DNA: TGTGCCAGCAGCGCGGACAGGGGGAAGGGTCAGCCCCAGCATTTT
CDR3 protein: CASSADRGKGQPQHF

clone size: -
V gene: TRBV2
D gene: -
J gene: TRBJ1-1
CDR3 DNA: TGTGCCAGCAGTGTCGGCAGGGTTAACACTGAAGCTTTCTTT
CDR3 protein: CASSVGRVNTEAFF

clone size: -
V gene: TRBV9
D gene: -
J gene: TRBJ2-2
CDR3 DNA: TGTGCCAGCAGCGTAGCACCGAACACCGGGGAGCTGTTTTTT
CDR3 protein: CASSVAPNTGELFF

clone size: -
V gene: TRBV10-3
D gene: -
J gene: TRBJ1-5
CDR3 DNA: TGTGCCATCAGTGAATTCCAAGGGGAGCCCCAGCATTTT
CDR3 protein: CAISEFQGEPQHF

clone size: -
V gene: TRBV2
D gene: -
J gene: TRBJ2-2
CDR3 DNA: TGTGCCAGCAGTGTGCCAACGGGAGCCGTCCCCGGGGAGCTGTTTTTT
CDR3 protein: CASSVPTGAVPGELFF

clone size: -
V gene: TRBV6-6
D gene: -
J gene: TRBJ1-2
CDR3 DNA: TGTGCCAGCTGGGCCACTGGCTATGGCTACACCTTC
CDR3 protein: CASWATGYGYTF

clone size: -
V gene: TRBV5-1
D gene: -
J gene: TRBJ1-6
CDR3 DNA: TGCGCCAGCAGCTTGAGTCGGGGAGGCTCCTATAATTCACCCCTCCACTTT
CDR3 protein: CASSLSRGGSYNSPLHF

clone size: -
V gene: TRBV5-8
D gene: -
J gene: TRBJ1-2
CDR3 DNA: TGTGCCGGTAGACAAAAGGGATCATATGGCTACACCTTC
CDR3 protein: CAGRQKGSYGYTF

clone size: -
V gene: TRBV4-3
D gene: TRBD2
J gene: TRBJ2-1
CDR3 DNA: TGCGCCAGCAGCCAGGCGGGGGGACTAGCGGTCTACAATGAGCAGTTCTTC
CDR3 protein: CASSQAGGLAVYNEQFF

clone size: -
V gene: TRBV27
D gene: -
J gene: TRBJ1-1
CDR3 DNA: TGTGCCAGCAGTTTACGGCAGGGGAACACTGAAGCTTTCTTT
CDR3 protein: CASSLRQGNTEAFF

clone size: -
V gene: TRBV4-3
D gene: -
J gene: TRBJ2-2
CDR3 DNA: TGCGCCAGCAGCCAAGGGTTCCTAGGCGGGGCCGGGGAGCTGTTTTTT
CDR3 protein: CASSQGFLGGAGELFF

clone size: -
V gene: TRBV21-1
D gene: -
J gene: TRBJ1-1
CDR3 DNA: TGTGCCAGCAGCGACCCCACAGGACAGTCAATGAACACTGAAGCTTTCTTT
CDR3 protein: CASSDPTGQSMNTEAFF

clone size: once
V gene: TRBV7-9
D gene: TRBD1
J gene: TRBJ2-1
CDR3 DNA: TGTGCCAGCAGCCCTCTGAGGGACAGGATATACAATGAGCAGTTCTTC
CDR3 protein: CASSPLRDRIYNEQFF

clone size: once
V gene: TRBV7-8
D gene: TRBD2
J gene: TRBJ2-3
CDR3 DNA: TGTGCCAGCAGCTTCCCGGGGGGGATCACAGATACGCAGTATTTT
CDR3 protein: CASSFPGGITDTQYF

clone size: -
V gene: TRBV5-5
D gene: -
J gene: TRBJ1-1
CDR3 DNA: TGTGCCACCCGCAGGGGGAACACTGAAGCTTTCTTT
CDR3 protein: CATRRGNTEAFF

clone size: -
V gene: TRBV7-2
D gene: TRBD2
J gene: TRBJ2-3
CDR3 DNA: TGTGCCAGCAGCTCCCCGGGACTAGCGAGAACAGATACGCAGTATTTT
CDR3 protein: CASSSPGLARTDTQYF

clone size: -
V gene: TRBV19
D gene: TRBD1
J gene: TRBJ1-1
CDR3 DNA: TGTGCCAGTAGTATAAAGGTGGGACAGGGGGCTGAAGCTTTCTTT
CDR3 protein: CASSIKVGQGAEAFF

clone size: -
V gene: TRBV7-2
D gene: -
J gene: TRBJ1-2
CDR3 DNA: TGTGCCAGCAGCCCCGGTGGGGGATCTGGCTACACCTTC
CDR3 protein: CASSPGGGSGYTF

clone size: -
V gene: TRBV7-2
D gene: -
J gene: TRBJ2-5
CDR3 DNA: TGTGCCAGCAGCTTAAGCAGGGCGCGAGAGACCCAGTACTTC
CDR3 protein: CASSLSRARETQYF

clone size: -
V gene: TRBV7-2
D gene: TRBD2
J gene: TRBJ2-3
CDR3 DNA: TGTGCCAGCAGCCGAACCGGGACTAGAAGGACAGATACGCAGTATTTT
CDR3 protein: CASSRTGTRRTDTQYF

clone size: -
V gene: TRBV18
D gene: -
J gene: TRBJ2-2
CDR3 DNA: TGTGCCAGCTCAACAGGGACATTGAACACCGGGGAGCTGTTTTTT
CDR3 protein: CASSTGTLNTGELFF

clone size: -
V gene: TRBV4-3
D gene: -
J gene: TRBJ1-2
CDR3 DNA: TGCGCCAGCAGCCAAGATCAAGGGTTCGGGAAGCACTATGGCTACACCTTC
CDR3 protein: CASSQDQGFGKHYGYTF

clone size: -
V gene: TRBV5-8
D gene: -
J gene: TRBJ2-3
CDR3 DNA: TGTGCCAGCGGGATCCGCGGGGTAAGCACAGATACGCAGTATTTT
CDR3 protein: CASGIRGVSTDTQYF

clone size: -
V gene: TRBV19
D gene: -
J gene: TRBJ2-7
CDR3 DNA: TGTGCCAGTAGTATTGTGTCTACCTCCTACGAGCAGTACTTC
CDR3 protein: CASSIVSTSYEQYF

clone size: -
V gene: TRBV5-1
D gene: -
J gene: TRBJ2-6
CDR3 DNA: TGCGCCAGCAGCTTGGGCTCTGGGGCCAACGTCCTGACTTTC
CDR3 protein: CASSLGSGANVLTF

clone size: -
V gene: TRBV9
D gene: -
J gene: TRBJ1-3
CDR3 DNA: TGTGCCAGCAGCCCTCTCTCTGGAAACACCATATATTTT
CDR3 protein: CASSPLSGNTIYF

clone size: once
V gene: TRBV19
D gene: -
J gene: TRBJ1-1
CDR3 DNA: TGTGCCAGTAAGGTCGGGGACACTGAAGCTTTCTTT
CDR3 protein: CASKVGDTEAFF

clone size: -
V gene: TRBV4-3
D gene: TRBD2
J gene: TRBJ2-7
CDR3 DNA: TGCGCCAGCAGCCACCGCTGGGGGCGGGGGGCCGTGGAGCAGTACTTC
CDR3 protein: CASSHRWGRGAVEQYF

clone size: -
V gene: TRBV7-6
D gene: -
J gene: TRBJ1-2
CDR3 DNA: TGTGCCAGCAGCATTGACAGGACGCGGGGCTACACCTTC
CDR3 protein: CASSIDRTRGYTF

clone size: -
V gene: TRBV10-3
D gene: TRBD2
J gene: TRBJ2-1
CDR3 DNA: TGTGCCATCAGTGAGGGACTAGCGGCCCTGAATGAGCAGTTCTTC
CDR3 protein: CAISEGLAALNEQFF

clone size: -
V gene: TRBV2
D gene: TRBD1
J gene: TRBJ2-7
CDR3 DNA: TGTGCCAGCAGAGTAGACCAGACAGGGTTATCCTACGAGCAGTACTTC
CDR3 protein: CASRVDQTGLSYEQYF

clone size: -
V gene: TRBV10-1
D gene: -
J gene: TRBJ1-3
CDR3 DNA: TGCGCCAGCATTAACGGGCCCTTCTCTGGAAACACCATATATTTT
CDR3 protein: CASINGPFSGNTIYF

clone size: -
V gene: TRBV6-1
D gene: TRBD1
J gene: TRBJ2-5
CDR3 DNA: TGTGCCAGCAGCGGGACAGGGGAAGAGACCCAGTACTTC
CDR3 protein: CASSGTGEETQYF

clone size: -
V gene: TRBV19
D gene: -
J gene: TRBJ1-5
CDR3 DNA: TGTGCCAGTAGAACAGACAGGCTCTATAGCAATCAGCCCCAGCATTTT
CDR3 protein: CASRTDRLYSNQPQHF

clone size: -
V gene: TRBV10-3
D gene: TRBD1
J gene: TRBJ1-2
CDR3 DNA: TGTGCCATCACGAGGGGGCCTAACTATGGCTACACCTTC
CDR3 protein: CAITRGPNYGYTF

clone size: once
V gene: TRBV4-1
D gene: TRBD2
J gene: TRBJ2-1
CDR3 DNA: TGCGCCAGCAGCCAAGTTAGCGGGGGCGGATACAATGAGCAGTTCTTC
CDR3 protein: CASSQVSGGGYNEQFF

clone size: -
V gene: TRBV10-2
D gene: -
J gene: TRBJ2-7
CDR3 DNA: TGCGCCAGCAGTGAGTGGGGTAGGGAGCAGTACTTC
CDR3 protein: CASSEWGREQYF

clone size: -
V gene: TRBV6-4
D gene: TRBD1
J gene: TRBJ2-3
CDR3 DNA: TGTGCCAGCAGCTCCAGGGGGTTCACAGATACGCAGTATTTT
CDR3 protein: CASSSRGFTDTQYF

clone size: -
V gene: TRBV6-6
D gene: TRBD1
J gene: TRBJ2-7
CDR3 DNA: TGTGCCAGCAGTCATGCCGGGTCGGACAGGGGCTACGAGCAGTACTTC
CDR3 protein: CASSHAGSDRGYEQYF

clone size: -
V gene: TRBV28
D gene: -
J gene: TRBJ2-5
CDR3 DNA: TGTGCCAGCAGTCGGGGCGGGCAAGAGACCCAGTACTTC
CDR3 protein: CASSRGGQETQYF

clone size: -
V gene: TRBV6-1
D gene: -
J gene: TRBJ1-1
CDR3 DNA: TGTGCCAGCAGTGGCGTAAGGATGAACACTGAAGCTTTCTTT
CDR3 protein: CASSGVRMNTEAFF

clone size: -
V gene: TRBV30
D gene: -
J gene: TRBJ2-1
CDR3 DNA: TGTGCCTGCCCCTCGAGGAGGGGGGAGCAGTTCTTC
CDR3 protein: CACPSRRGEQFF

clone size: -
V gene: TRBV27
D gene: -
J gene: TRBJ2-3
CDR3 DNA: TGTGCCAGCAGGAGGGAGCCAGATACGCAGTATTTT
CDR3 protein: CASRREPDTQYF

clone size: -
V gene: TRBV5-1
D gene: -
J gene: TRBJ1-2
CDR3 DNA: TGCGCCAGCAGCCCGGGACCAGGGTTAGGCTACACCTTC
CDR3 protein: CASSPGPGLGYTF

clone size: -
V gene: TRBV6-1
D gene: -
J gene: TRBJ1-2
CDR3 DNA: TGTGCCACCCGGCCGGGAGGGACCTATGGCTACACCTTC
CDR3 protein: CATRPGGTYGYTF

clone size: -
V gene: TRBV29-1
D gene: -
J gene: TRBJ1-2
CDR3 DNA: TGCAGCGTTGAGTATGGCTACACCTTC
CDR3 protein: CSVEYGYTF

clone size: once
V gene: TRBV7-2
D gene: -
J gene: TRBJ1-6
CDR3 DNA: TGTGCCAGCAGCCCACCCAGGGAGGTATTGGGCTCCTATAATTCACCCCTCCACTTT
CDR3 protein: CASSPPREVLGSYNSPLHF

clone size: -
V gene: TRBV7-2
D gene: -
J gene: TRBJ2-3
CDR3 DNA: TGTGCCAGCAGCTTGACCCTCCCCTCGGCGTCGCAGTATTTT
CDR3 protein: CASSLTLPSASQYF